Sequencing of this T cell receptor beta chain was carried out in a study of T cell responses to AZD1222 COVID-19 vaccine. V was pared by 1 base and J by 4 bases, with 8 bases of the junction left unmatched. There are 16 residues in the CDR3. Germline CDR1 reads SEHNR; CDR2 reads FQNEAQ (reference sequence). Sequenced by immunoSEQ multiplex PCR; TCRdb stores in-frame clones only, minus some. The table includes about 120,000 clones, about 91% detected once. The starting material was peripheral blood, obtained 28 days after the second AZD1222 dose. The rearrangement links TRBV7-9 to TRBJ2-5, with 8 bases identical to TRBD1. This clonotype originated in an adult who received the AZD1222 COVID-19 vaccine. The CDR3 is CASSLGGQGVRETQYF. The CDR3 DNA is TGTGCCAGCAGCTTAGGAGGACAGGGAGTCAGAGAGACCCAGTACTTC.